This T cell receptor beta chain came from a study of blood T cell repertoires in COVID-19. Study context: Nucleic acid was either cDNA or gDNA, and it came from T cells, B-cell-depleted T cells, or PBMCs.

The CDR3 loop spans 15 amino acids. After removal of 6 bases from V and 0 bases from J, the junction contained 5 bases not matched to a gene. Germline CDR1 and CDR2: LNHDA and SQIVND (reference sequence). The age range of participants was 18 to 89 years, with residence in about 25 US areas. In the authors' methods: The authors estimated nucleated cell counts from reference gene primer amplification. This table comes from immunoSEQ multiplex PCR, and its TCRdb copy is limited to in-frame clones, with some not included. The DNA gave D and trimming, while V, J and clone size come from that table. The sample yields 200,000 to 250,000 clones, roughly 77% seen once.

V is TRBV19 and J is TRBJ2-1, with TRBD2 matching over 7 bases. This sequence originates from a man aged 40-50 years who had recovered from COVID-19. Sequencing input: PBMCs or T cells enriched from blood (not recorded which). In DNA form, the CDR3 reads TGTGCCAGTAGCACGGGGGGAAGCTCCTACAATGAGCAGTTCTTC. It yields the protein CASSTGGSSYNEQFF.